The sequence of this T cell receptor (beta chain) was determined in a study of blood T cell repertoires in COVID-19. Across the study: Sources were T cells, B-cell-depleted T cells, or PBMCs; the material itself was cDNA or gDNA.

As processed by the authors: Reference gene primer amplification gave nucleated cell count estimates. Profiling relied on immunoSEQ multiplex PCR, and the TCRdb table lists in-frame clones only, not all of them. V and J calls and clone size follow that table, whereas D and trimming were derived from the DNA. The sample has about 240,000 clones, approximately 90% seen once; the top ten hold 7.2%. The source is a man between 60 and 75 years old who had recovered from COVID-19. The sample consisted of peripheral blood.

CDR3 coding DNA: TGTGCCAGCAGTAGGGGGGGTTACAATGAGCAGTTCTTC. Its protein product is CASSRGGYNEQFF. The V and J genes are TRBV6-5 and TRBJ2-1; possibly TRBD2 for D (7 bases). There are 13 residues in the CDR3. The germline gives CDR1 MNHEY, CDR2 SVGAGI. Trimming took off 5 bases at V and 4 bases at J, with 9 bases between the two ends.